The rows below give T cell receptor beta chains drawn from one sample of a study of control samples from healthy donors and cancer patients. The method was immunoSEQ multiplex PCR; TCRdb's version includes in-frame clones alone and lacks a portion of them. Of about 140,000 clones listed, roughly nine tenths are singletons. The sample was blood. All receptors derive from a young woman in good health. CDR3s include the opening cysteine and the closing phenylalanine or tryptophan. D genes are given only for firm matches. A clone size is listed for some rows: how often the clone was seen (once, few, many), or a class if it is expanded.

size: NA
D: NA
J: TRBJ1-1
V: TRBV12-3/TRBV12-4
CDR3: CASSPNNRAAFF
DNA: TGTGCCAGCAGTCCCAATAATAGAGCTGCTTTCTTT

size: NA
D: TRBD2
J: TRBJ2-2
V: TRBV25-1
CDR3: CASIAPTSGRSNTGELFF
DNA: TGTGCCAGCATCGCCCCGACTAGCGGGAGGTCGAACACCGGGGAGCTGTTTTTT

size: NA
D: TRBD1
J: TRBJ2-3
V: TRBV14
CDR3: CASSQRQGAFGDTQYF
DNA: TGTGCCAGCAGCCAGAGACAGGGGGCGTTTGGGGATACGCAGTATTTT

size: NA
D: TRBD2
J: TRBJ2-5
V: TRBV9
CDR3: CASSPVVAGESETQYF
DNA: TGTGCCAGCAGCCCTGTGGTAGCGGGAGAATCAGAGACCCAGTACTTC

size: NA
D: NA
J: TRBJ2-3
V: TRBV7-2
CDR3: CASSLGLGTDTQYF
DNA: TGTGCCAGCAGCTTAGGCTTGGGCACAGATACGCAGTATTTT

size: NA
D: NA
J: TRBJ1-4
V: TRBV6-6
CDR3: CACAGGEEKLFF
DNA: TGTGCCTGCGCGGGCGGAGAGGAAAAACTGTTTTTT

size: NA
D: TRBD2
J: TRBJ2-1
V: TRBV5-4
CDR3: CASRYGTSTAGEQFF
DNA: TGTGCCAGCAGGTACGGGACTAGCACCGCCGGTGAGCAGTTCTTC

size: NA
D: NA
J: TRBJ1-3
V: TRBV6-5
CDR3: CASSYSPGDTIYF
DNA: TGTGCCAGCAGTTACTCCCCGGGGGACACCATATATTTT

size: NA
D: NA
J: TRBJ1-6
V: TRBV6-1
CDR3: CASSGVTGIYNSPLHF
DNA: TGTGCCAGCAGTGGGGTTACAGGGATCTATAATTCACCCCTCCACTTT

size: NA
D: TRBD1
J: TRBJ1-4
V: TRBV19
CDR3: CASSTPTGDEKLFF
DNA: TGTGCCAGTAGTACACCCACAGGGGATGAAAAACTGTTTTTT

size: NA
D: TRBD1
J: TRBJ1-4
V: TRBV29-1
CDR3: CSVALGQGVGEKLFF
DNA: TGCAGCGTCGCCTTGGGACAGGGGGTGGGTGAAAAACTGTTTTTT

size: once
D: NA
J: TRBJ1-1
V: TRBV7-3
CDR3: CASRNTGSTEAFF
DNA: TGTGCCAGCAGGAATACAGGGTCCACTGAAGCTTTCTTT

size: NA
D: NA
J: TRBJ1-4
V: TRBV3-1/TRBV3-2
CDR3: CASSPDTGEKLFF
DNA: TGTGCCAGCAGCCCCGATACGGGTGAAAAACTGTTTTTT

size: NA
D: NA
J: TRBJ1-5
V: TRBV6-1
CDR3: CASSESGGNQPQHF
DNA: TGTGCCAGCAGTGAATCTGGGGGCAATCAGCCCCAGCATTTT

size: few
D: TRBD2
J: TRBJ2-3
V: TRBV2
CDR3: CASRPGLATLLGDTQYF
DNA: TGTGCCAGCAGGCCGGGACTAGCTACCCTGTTGGGCGATACGCAGTATTTT

size: NA
D: NA
J: TRBJ2-5
V: TRBV27
CDR3: CASSLNRNQQQTQYF
DNA: TGTGCCAGCAGTTTGAACAGAAACCAGCAACAGACCCAGTACTTC

size: NA
D: NA
J: TRBJ1-1
V: TRBV10-3
CDR3: CAISAGRSDTEAFF
DNA: TGTGCCATCAGTGCTGGACGGTCGGACACTGAAGCTTTCTTT

size: NA
D: TRBD1
J: TRBJ2-5
V: TRBV18
CDR3: CASSPWDSQETQYF
DNA: TGTGCCAGCTCACCCTGGGACAGCCAAGAGACCCAGTACTTC

size: NA
D: TRBD1
J: TRBJ1-4
V: TRBV7-6
CDR3: CASSPTGTGDEKLFF
DNA: TGTGCCAGCAGCCCTACCGGGACAGGGGATGAAAAACTGTTTTTT

size: once
D: TRBD1
J: TRBJ1-5
V: TRBV6-2/TRBV6-3
CDR3: CASSYRQGRNNQPQHF
DNA: TGTGCCAGCAGTTACCGACAGGGTCGGAACAATCAGCCCCAGCATTTT

size: NA
D: TRBD2
J: TRBJ2-1
V: TRBV4-2
CDR3: CASTPPSGSVNEQFF
DNA: TGTGCCAGCACCCCACCTAGCGGGAGTGTTAATGAGCAGTTCTTC

size: once
D: NA
J: TRBJ1-2
V: TRBV6-1
CDR3: CASSEWGGANMYGYTF
DNA: TGTGCCAGCAGTGAATGGGGTGGGGCTAATATGTATGGCTACACCTTC

size: NA
D: TRBD2
J: TRBJ2-7
V: TRBV7-3
CDR3: CASSLGLAPYEQYF
DNA: TGTGCCAGCAGCTTGGGACTAGCCCCCTACGAGCAGTACTTC

size: NA
D: TRBD2
J: TRBJ2-1
V: TRBV6-5
CDR3: CAGNSGGDNEQFF
DNA: TGTGCCGGGAACAGCGGGGGGGACAATGAGCAGTTCTTC

size: NA
D: TRBD1
J: TRBJ2-5
V: TRBV4-1
CDR3: CASSHVPGQGAETQYF
DNA: TGCGCCAGCAGCCATGTCCCGGGACAGGGGGCAGAGACCCAGTACTTC

size: NA
D: NA
J: TRBJ1-1
V: TRBV5-4
CDR3: CASSLGGPEAFF
DNA: TGTGCCAGCAGCCTGGGAGGGCCTGAAGCTTTCTTT

size: NA
D: TRBD1
J: TRBJ1-5
V: TRBV10-3
CDR3: CAISESRDSYSNQPQHF
DNA: TGTGCCATCAGTGAGTCTAGGGACAGCTATAGCAATCAGCCCCAGCATTTT

size: NA
D: NA
J: TRBJ2-7
V: TRBV30
CDR3: CAWGSHGRGFNEQYF
DNA: TGTGCCTGGGGATCACACGGTCGGGGCTTCAACGAGCAGTACTTC

size: NA
D: NA
J: TRBJ1-2
V: TRBV30
CDR3: CAWTEGYTF
DNA: TGTGCCTGGACAGAGGGCTACACCTTC

size: NA
D: NA
J: TRBJ2-3
V: TRBV19
CDR3: CASSIGTAVLGTDTQYF
DNA: TGTGCCAGTAGTATAGGGACAGCGGTACTAGGCACAGATACGCAGTATTTT

size: NA
D: TRBD2
J: TRBJ2-3
V: TRBV10-1
CDR3: CASSADGRTDTQYF
DNA: TGCGCCAGCAGCGCGGACGGGAGGACAGATACGCAGTATTTT

size: NA
D: NA
J: TRBJ1-2
V: TRBV6-5
CDR3: CASSPWTDYGYTF
DNA: TGTGCCAGCAGTCCCTGGACGGACTATGGCTACACCTTC

size: NA
D: NA
J: TRBJ2-1
V: TRBV3-1/TRBV3-2
CDR3: CASSQGSLAVEQFF
DNA: TGTGCCAGCAGCCAAGGTTCGCTAGCCGTCGAGCAGTTCTTC

size: once
D: TRBD1
J: TRBJ2-5
V: TRBV7-6
CDR3: CASSLTGIQETQYF
DNA: TGTGCCAGCAGCCTGACAGGGATCCAAGAGACCCAGTACTTC

size: NA
D: NA
J: TRBJ2-7
V: TRBV29-1
CDR3: CSVVEGAYEQYF
DNA: TGCAGCGTTGTTGAGGGGGCCTACGAGCAGTACTTC

size: NA
D: NA
J: TRBJ1-4
V: TRBV5-8
CDR3: CASSLGRSNEKLFF
DNA: TGTGCCAGCAGCTTGGGGCGGAGTAATGAAAAACTGTTTTTT

size: NA
D: NA
J: TRBJ1-3
V: TRBV18
CDR3: CASSLGGSGNTIYF
DNA: TGTGCCAGCTCATTGGGCGGCTCTGGAAACACCATATATTTT

size: NA
D: TRBD2
J: TRBJ2-1
V: TRBV6-4
CDR3: CASSEEGGTSNEQFF
DNA: TGTGCCAGCAGTGAGGAGGGGGGGACTAGCAATGAGCAGTTCTTC

size: once
D: NA
J: TRBJ2-2
V: TRBV24-1
CDR3: CATAPTANTGELFF
DNA: TGTGCCACAGCCCCAACCGCGAACACCGGGGAGCTGTTTTTT

size: NA
D: NA
J: TRBJ1-5
V: TRBV30
CDR3: CAWSPGMRGNQPQHF
DNA: TGTGCCTGGAGCCCCGGGATGAGGGGGAACCAGCCCCAGCATTTT

size: NA
D: TRBD1
J: TRBJ1-5
V: TRBV5-6
CDR3: CASSTQGGRNQPQHF
DNA: TGTGCCAGCAGCACACAGGGGGGGCGCAATCAGCCCCAGCATTTT

size: few
D: NA
J: TRBJ2-5
V: TRBV19
CDR3: CASNGGPWETQYF
DNA: TGTGCCAGTAATGGGGGCCCATGGGAGACCCAGTACTTC

size: NA
D: NA
J: TRBJ1-2
V: TRBV9
CDR3: CASSVVYGYGYTF
DNA: TGTGCCAGCAGCGTAGTATATGGCTATGGCTACACCTTC

size: NA
D: NA
J: TRBJ1-1
V: TRBV12-2
CDR3: CASRLGRTGAAFF
DNA: TGTGCAAGTCGCTTAGGTCGGACAGGGGCAGCTTTCTTT

size: NA
D: NA
J: TRBJ1-1
V: TRBV5-5
CDR3: CASSLYGANTEAFF
DNA: TGTGCCAGCAGCTTATACGGGGCGAACACTGAAGCTTTCTTT

size: few
D: NA
J: TRBJ2-3
V: TRBV29-1
CDR3: CSVVNADTQYF
DNA: TGCAGCGTGGTAAACGCAGATACGCAGTATTTT

size: NA
D: NA
J: TRBJ1-1
V: TRBV12-5
CDR3: CASGLAPGGEAFF
DNA: TGTGCTAGTGGTTTGGCCCCGGGGGGTGAAGCTTTCTTT